The clone carrying this T cell receptor beta chain came up many times. What it binds is not known. PBMCs were derived from around 10 ml fresh peripheral blood. This CDR3 spans 13 amino acids. Germline CDR1 is SGHAT and CDR2 is FQDESV (reference sequence). V lost 5 bases, J lost 7 bases, and 2 bases stayed unmatched. The data were taken from a study of T cells in Graves' hyperthyroidism and ophthalmopathy. For the study at large: Peripheral blood was obtained at initial diagnosis, preceding any treatment. Overall study results and limits: Blood shared most expanded thyroid clonotypes above 0.001.

It was RNA transcripts that yielded the amplified TCR beta CDR3 regions. Carried out on the TCR CDR3, a first-round RT-PCR used the HTBI primer set. MiXCR, run by TCRdb on the multiplex PCR reads, gives a single entry per CDR3 protein. The profile shows 370,000 or so distinct CDR3 sequences, just under 25% of them singletons. This receptor was taken from a man in his fifties or sixties with Graves' hyperthyroidism. V gene TRBV11-1 combines with J gene TRBJ2-1, with 10 bases matching TRBD1. The sequenced material came from blood. The CDR3 is CASSRDRGNEQFF. The DNA for the CDR3 is TGTGCCAGCAGCCGGGACAGGGGAAATGAGCAGTTCTTC.